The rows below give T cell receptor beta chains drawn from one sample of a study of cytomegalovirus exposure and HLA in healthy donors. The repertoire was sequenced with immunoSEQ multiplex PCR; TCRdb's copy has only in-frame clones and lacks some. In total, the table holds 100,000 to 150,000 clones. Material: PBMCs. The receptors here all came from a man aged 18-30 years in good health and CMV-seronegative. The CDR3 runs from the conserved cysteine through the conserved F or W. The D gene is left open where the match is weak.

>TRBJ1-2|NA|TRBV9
TGTGCCAGCAGCGTAGTGGGGACATCGGGGGGCTACACCTTC
CASSVVGTSGGYTF
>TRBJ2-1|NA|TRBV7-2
TGTGCCAGCAGCTTAGCGGGACTCCGAATCAATGAGCAGTTCTTC
CASSLAGLRINEQFF
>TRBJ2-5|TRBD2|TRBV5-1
TGCGCCAGCAGCTCGGCTAGCGGGGGGGAAGAGACCCAGTACTTC
CASSSASGGEETQYF
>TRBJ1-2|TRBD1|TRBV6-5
TGTGCCAGCAGTACACCCCGACAGGGGAACTATGGCTACACCTTC
CASSTPRQGNYGYTF
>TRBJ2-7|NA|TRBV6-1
TGTGCCAGCAGTGAAGACAGGGGGGGGGAGCAGTACTTC
CASSEDRGGEQYF
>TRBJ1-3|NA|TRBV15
TGTGCCACCAGCAGTCTACAGGAGAGCTCTGGAAACACCATATATTTT
CATSSLQESSGNTIYF
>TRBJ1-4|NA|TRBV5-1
TGCGCCAGCAGCTCACGGGGTGAAAAACTGTTTTTT
CASSSRGEKLFF
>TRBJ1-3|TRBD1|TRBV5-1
TGCGCCAGCAGCTTGTTAGGACAGGGCACCATATATTTT
CASSLLGQGTIYF
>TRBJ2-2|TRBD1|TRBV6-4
TGTGCCAGCAGTGCCGGGACAGCGACCGGGGAGCTGTTTTTT
CASSAGTATGELFF
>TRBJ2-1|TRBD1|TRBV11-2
TGTGCCAGCAGCTCCTACAGGGGTCGAAATGAGCAGTTCTTC
CASSSYRGRNEQFF
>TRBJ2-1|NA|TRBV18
TGTGCCAGCTCACCGGGACTCCGCGATGAGCAGTTCTTC
CASSPGLRDEQFF
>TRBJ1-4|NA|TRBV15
TGTGCCACTCGGCTCCGGGGAGCAACTAATGAAAAACTGTTTTTT
CATRLRGATNEKLFF
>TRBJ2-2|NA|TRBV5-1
TGCGCCAGCAGCAGCCGGGGTCGGCGGAATCTATCCGGGGAGCTGTTTTTT
CASSSRGRRNLSGELFF
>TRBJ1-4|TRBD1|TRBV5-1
TGCGCCAGCAGCTGGGGGGGGACAGGGGAAAAACTGTTTTTT
CASSWGGTGEKLFF
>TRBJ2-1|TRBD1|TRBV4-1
TGCGCCAGCAGCCAAGATAGGGGACAGGGATACAATGAGCAGTTCTTC
CASSQDRGQGYNEQFF
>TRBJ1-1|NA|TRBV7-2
TGTGCCAGCAGCTACGGGACAATCACTGAAGCTTTCTTT
CASSYGTITEAFF
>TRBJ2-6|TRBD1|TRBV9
TGTGCCAGCAGCCAGAGGGGAACAGGGGGATATGGGGCCAACGTCCTGACTTTC
CASSQRGTGGYGANVLTF
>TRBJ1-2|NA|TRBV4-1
TGCGCCAGCAGCCTACGCGGGACGGACTATGGCTACACCTTC
CASSLRGTDYGYTF
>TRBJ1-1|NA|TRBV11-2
TGTGCCAGCAGCTTAGACTACCAAGTCAACACTGAAGCTTTCTTT
CASSLDYQVNTEAFF
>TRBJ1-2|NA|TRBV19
TGTGCCAGTAGTGCGTACTCGACAGCCTTCTATGGCTACACCTTC
CASSAYSTAFYGYTF
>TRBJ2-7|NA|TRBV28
TGTGCCAGCAGTTTAAGTGGGAGCGGACCTACCTACGAGCAGTACTTC
CASSLSGSGPTYEQYF
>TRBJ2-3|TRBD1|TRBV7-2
TGTGCCAGCAGCCGCCGGGACAGCAAACGCACAGATACGCAGTATTTT
CASSRRDSKRTDTQYF
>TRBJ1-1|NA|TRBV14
TGTGCCAGCAGCCAAACTTGGGGCAGCTACACTGAAGCTTTCTTT
CASSQTWGSYTEAFF
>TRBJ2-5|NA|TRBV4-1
TGCGCCAGCAGCCAAGACCGGGGGGCCTACGGTGGGACCCAGTACTTC
CASSQDRGAYGGTQYF
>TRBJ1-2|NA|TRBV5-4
TGTGCCAGCAGCTTAGGGGGGGCATATGGCTACACCTTC
CASSLGGAYGYTF
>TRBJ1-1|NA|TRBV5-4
TGTGCCAGCAGCCCTCAGGGGCGCACTGAAGCTTTCTTT
CASSPQGRTEAFF
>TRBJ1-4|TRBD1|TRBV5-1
TGCGCCAGCAGCAAAGACAGGGGGCATGAAAAACTGTTTTTT
CASSKDRGHEKLFF
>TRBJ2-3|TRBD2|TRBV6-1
TGTGCCAGCAGTGAACAGGGCGGGGGGGGAACAGATACGCAGTATTTT
CASSEQGGGGTDTQYF
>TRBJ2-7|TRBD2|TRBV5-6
TGTGCCAGCAGCTTGGCCGGTGCGGGGGACTACGAGCAGTACTTC
CASSLAGAGDYEQYF
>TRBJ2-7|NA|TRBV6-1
TGTGCCAGCACCCGAGGGGGGGGCGAAACCTACGAGCAGTACTTC
CASTRGGGETYEQYF
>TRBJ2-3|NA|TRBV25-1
TGTGCCAGCAGTGGTGGGGGCTGGGTGGATACGCAGTATTTT
CASSGGGWVDTQYF
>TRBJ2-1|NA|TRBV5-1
TGCGCCAGCAGCTTGGGGAGGAGGGTACAGTACAATGAGCAGTTCTTC
CASSLGRRVQYNEQFF